These T cell receptor beta chains were read from a single sample in a study of T cells in Graves' hyperthyroidism and ophthalmopathy. TCRdb re-called the multiplex PCR reads through MiXCR, storing one row per CDR3 protein. The data show more than 50,000 distinct CDR3 sequences, with around 53% seen just once and 3% to 4% held by the top ten. The sequenced sample consisted of blood. These receptors were collected from a woman aged 55-70 years with Graves' ophthalmopathy. Each CDR3 is given with its conserved first and last residue. The D gene is left open where the match is weak. Clone sizes are given selectively: once, few, many, or a class where the clone is expanded.

>TRBV10-3|TRBJ1-1|NA|medium-sized
TGTGCCACGGGACGGGAGAACACTGAAGCTTTCTTT
CATGRENTEAFF
>TRBV29-1|TRBJ2-3|NA|NA
TGCAGCACTCGGGGCTGGGGCACAGATACGCAGTATTTT
CSTRGWGTDTQYF
>TRBV5-4|TRBJ1-1|NA|many
TGTGCCAGCATGCGCCCCCCGAACACTGAAGCTTTCTTT
CASMRPPNTEAFF
>TRBV18|TRBJ1-2|NA|NA
TGTGCCAGCTCACCACCGGAACCTTCGGGCTACACCTTC
CASSPPEPSGYTF
>TRBV5-6|TRBJ2-3|TRBD2|NA
TGTGCCAGCAGCTTGTCGGGACTAGCGGGGGCAGATACGCAGTATTTT
CASSLSGLAGADTQYF
>TRBV6-1|TRBJ2-3|NA|once
TGTGCCAGCAGTGAATCGTGGGGAGCAGATACGCAGTATTTT
CASSESWGADTQYF
>TRBV7-2|TRBJ1-2|NA|many
TGTGCCAGCAGCTTGGGTAGTCGCCACACCTTC
CASSLGSRHTF
>TRBV20-1|TRBJ2-7|NA|NA
TGCAGTGCTAGAGAAAGGGGGGCCTACGAGCAGTACTTC
CSARERGAYEQYF
>TRBV9|TRBJ1-1|TRBD1|NA
TGTGTCAGCAGCGCAGGTGCGGGACAGGAGAACACTGAAGCTTTCTTT
CVSSAGAGQENTEAFF
>TRBV20-1|TRBJ1-2|TRBD1|NA
TGCAGTGCTCACCTGACTAAGGGACTAGCGGGACAGTACCCTTTCGGCTACACCTTC
CSAHLTKGLAGQYPFGYTF
>TRBV19|TRBJ1-5|TRBD1|NA
TGTGCCAGTAGCCAAAGACAGGGGAACAATCAGCCCCAGCATTTT
CASSQRQGNNQPQHF
>TRBV19|TRBJ1-1|TRBD1|few
TGTGCCAGTAGTATAATTGGGACAGGGGTTACTGAAGCTTTCTTT
CASSIIGTGVTEAFF
>TRBV9|TRBJ2-7|TRBD1|NA
TGTGCCAGCAGCGTAAAGACAGGGTCCTACGAGCAGTACTTC
CASSVKTGSYEQYF
>TRBV29-1|TRBJ1-2|NA|NA
TGCAGCGACTCGAGGGGGAGCTATGGCTACACCTTC
CSDSRGSYGYTF
>TRBV24-1|TRBJ2-7|NA|NA
TGTGCCAGCACCCTTCCGGGGGGCGACGAGCAGTACTTC
CASTLPGGDEQYF
>TRBV2|TRBJ1-1|NA|many
TGTGCCACCCAGGGTGAGGTAAACACTGAAGCTTTCTTT
CATQGEVNTEAFF
>TRBV20-1|TRBJ1-3|NA|once
TGCAGTGCTAACAGGGACGGTGGAAACACCATATATTTT
CSANRDGGNTIYF
>TRBV7-3|TRBJ2-1|NA|once
TGTGCCAGCAGCGGTGAGCAGTTCTTC
CASSGEQFF
>TRBV7-2|TRBJ2-3|NA|many
TGTGCCAGCAGCTTCTCGTCGGGTACGCAGTATTTT
CASSFSSGTQYF
>TRBV7-2|TRBJ2-7|NA|once
TGTGCCAGCAGCCCAAGACCGGAGGGGTCCCACAAGCAGTACTTC
CASSPRPEGSHKQYF
>TRBV6-1|TRBJ1-4|NA|many
TGTGCCAGCAGTGACCTACAGGGAGGGGGTGAAAAACTGTTTTTT
CASSDLQGGGEKLFF
>TRBV7-6|TRBJ1-5|NA|NA
TGTGCCAGCAGCTTGATTTCAGGGCTCAATCAGCCCCAGCATTTT
CASSLISGLNQPQHF
>TRBV5-5|TRBJ2-2|NA|NA
TGTGCCAGCAGCTTGGTCTTAGGGACCGGGGAGCTGTTTTTT
CASSLVLGTGELFF
>TRBV7-9|TRBJ1-2|NA|NA
TGTGCCAGCAGCTTAAAGGGGAACTATGGCTACACCTTC
CASSLKGNYGYTF
>TRBV19|TRBJ1-3|NA|NA
TGTGCCAGTGACGCAGGCGATTCTTCCGGAAACACCATATATTTT
CASDAGDSSGNTIYF
>TRBV7-9|TRBJ2-3|TRBD1|NA
TGTGCCAGCAGCTTAGGCGACAGGGTGAGGGCAGATACGCAGTATTTT
CASSLGDRVRADTQYF
>TRBV6-6|TRBJ1-5|TRBD1|many
TGTGCCAGCAGTTACCGCGACAGGGGCAATCAGCCCCAGCATTTT
CASSYRDRGNQPQHF
>TRBV27|TRBJ2-3|NA|many
TGTGCCAGCAGTTCCCTTGTGACAGATACGCAGTATTTT
CASSSLVTDTQYF
>TRBV20-1|TRBJ1-2|NA|NA
TGCAGTGCTAGAGTCCCGTCGTTAGTTGGCTATGGCTACACCTTC
CSARVPSLVGYGYTF
>TRBV29-1|TRBJ2-7|NA|NA
TGCAGCGTTGAAGGTCCTTCGGGTGAGCACCAGTACTTC
CSVEGPSGEHQYF
>TRBV19|TRBJ2-1|TRBD1|NA
TGTGCCAGTAGTACAACCGGGACAGGGTTCAATGAGCAGTTCTTC
CASSTTGTGFNEQFF
>TRBV5-6|TRBJ1-6|NA|once
TGTGCCAGCAGCTTGGAGCTGGGGAAGGATTCACCCCTCCACTTT
CASSLELGKDSPLHF
>TRBV18|TRBJ2-7|NA|NA
TGTGCCAGCTCGCCAAACCCTTCTCGTTCCTACGAGCAGTACTTC
CASSPNPSRSYEQYF
>TRBV5-5|TRBJ2-1|TRBD2|NA
TGTGCCAGCAGCTTGCAACCGACTAGCGGGTCCTACATTGAGCAGTTCTTC
CASSLQPTSGSYIEQFF
>TRBV7-3|TRBJ2-2|NA|NA
TGTGCCAGCAGCTCGATCGGGGAGCTGTTTTTT
CASSSIGELFF
>TRBV5-1|TRBJ2-3|NA|many
TGCGCCAGCAGCTTGGAGAATGGAGATACGCAGTATTTT
CASSLENGDTQYF
>TRBV20-1|TRBJ2-3|TRBD2|few
TGCAGTGCTAGAGCTGATAGCGGGGGGCCACGCAATGAGCAGTATTTT
CSARADSGGPRNEQYF
>TRBV6-1|TRBJ2-2|NA|NA
TGTGCCAGCAGTGAAGAGGAGCTGTTTTTT
CASSEEELFF
>TRBV11-2|TRBJ2-7|TRBD1|NA
TGTGCCAGCAGCTTAACCCCAGGGGGCACCTACGAGCAGTACTTC
CASSLTPGGTYEQYF
>TRBV12-3/TRBV12-4|TRBJ2-7|NA|many
TGTGCCAGCAGTTCGGGCCCAGCAAACAATCACTACGAGCAGTACTTC
CASSSGPANNHYEQYF
>TRBV18|TRBJ2-4|TRBD1|NA
TGTGCCAGCTCACCGGGACAGAAAAACATTCAGTACTTC
CASSPGQKNIQYF
>TRBV19|TRBJ2-2|NA|many
TGTGCCAGTAATATGAACACCGGGGAGCTGTTTTTT
CASNMNTGELFF
>TRBV7-2|TRBJ2-7|NA|once
TGTGCCAGCAGCCCCGGGGGAAGCCACGAGCAGTACTTC
CASSPGGSHEQYF
>TRBV5-1|TRBJ2-7|NA|NA
TGCGCCAGCGGCCCACGGGCCCCCAGCGAGCGGTACTTC
CASGPRAPSERYF
>TRBV25-1|TRBJ1-1|NA|NA
TGTGCCAGCAGTGAAATGGGGCGGACTGAAGCTTTCTTT
CASSEMGRTEAFF
>TRBV19|TRBJ1-1|TRBD1|NA
TGTGCCAGTAGTATAGGCGGGACAGGGGGTCACACTGAAGCTTTCTTT
CASSIGGTGGHTEAFF
>TRBV4-1|TRBJ2-3|NA|many
TGCGCCAGCCGAAGTCCTGCTGGGGATACGCAGTATTTT
CASRSPAGDTQYF
>TRBV5-6|TRBJ2-7|NA|many
TGTGCCAGCAGCTTGGACAGGGTGAGGGAGCAGTACTTC
CASSLDRVREQYF
>TRBV7-2|TRBJ2-3|NA|many
TGTGCCAGCAGCTCACTACTAGATGCCACAGATACGCAGTATTTT
CASSSLLDATDTQYF
>TRBV7-8|TRBJ2-5|NA|few
TGTGCCAGCAGCCCCCCAGGGGCCCAGTACTTC
CASSPPGAQYF
>TRBV7-7|TRBJ1-1|NA|many
TGTGCCAGCAGCATGACTCTGAGCACTGAAGCTTTCTTT
CASSMTLSTEAFF
>TRBV25-1|TRBJ1-6|TRBD1|few
TGTGCCAGCAGTAGGACAGGGGGTTCACCCCTCCACTTT
CASSRTGGSPLHF
>TRBV29-1|TRBJ1-1|NA|few
TGCAGCGTCGGAATGAACACTGAAGCTTTCTTT
CSVGMNTEAFF
>TRBV12-3/TRBV12-4|TRBJ2-7|NA|NA
TGTGCCAGCAGTGAACAGGGGGCTAGCGGGAGCGAGCAGTACTTC
CASSEQGASGSEQYF
>TRBV29-1|TRBJ2-7|NA|medium-sized
TGCAGCGCCCAAGGGACATCCGTCGAGCAGTACTTC
CSAQGTSVEQYF